This T cell receptor (beta chain) derives from a study of T cell repertoires in cytomegalovirus infection. Overall study: Matching HLA type and CMV infection were both indicated by public TCR beta signatures.

Notes on the study in general: Summed public TCR beta family frequency identified CMV carriers bearing the relevant HLA. Across the ex vivo response, the dominant clonotypes were HLA-C-restricted CMV-specific TCR beta clonotypes.

The CDR3 is 14 amino acids. Germline values: CDR1 SGHTA, CDR2 FQGNSA. TCRdb passed the reads through MiXCR, listing each CDR3 protein once. Of about 360,000 distinct CDR3 sequences in the sample, around 18% are singletons; the top ten hold about 10%. Comments on this clonotype: No antigen is known for it. Just one base apart from a much larger clone, this may be a read error.

The chain couples TRBV7-2 to TRBJ2-7, with a weak D call TRBD2 (7 bases). The sequenced sample consisted of PBMCs. The receptor was derived from a human donor in good health (CMV status not recorded). Some clones in this sample may be carry-over from other donors' samples. This CDR3 reads CASGLEGGGEEQYF. The CDR3 coding sequence is TGTGCCAGCGGCTTAGAGGGGGGGGGAGAAGAGCAGTACTTC.